Listed here are 17 T cell receptor beta chains from one sample, sequenced in a study of blood T cell repertoires in COVID-19. Clones were sequenced by immunoSEQ multiplex PCR, and TCRdb holds only the in-frame ones, with some missing. Altogether some 170,000 clones are present, more than 75% being singletons, with the ten largest covering around 1.2%. Material: PBMCs or T cells enriched from blood (not recorded which). The receptors shown here come from a human donor with acute COVID-19. The donor label of this sample is uncertain.

This clone was counted a single time. The chain couples TRBV9 to TRBJ2-1, with a weak D call TRBD2 (5 bases). There are 16 residues in the CDR3. The germline CDR1 and CDR2 sequences are SGDLS and YYNGEE. Trimming stripped 0 bases from V and 0 bases from J, with 10 bases between. The CDR3 region is CASSVVEVSSYNEQFF. The CDR3 coding sequence is TGTGCCAGCAGCGTAGTGGAGGTGAGCTCCTACAATGAGCAGTTCTTC. The full variable domain, in which reference TRBV9 and TRBJ2-1 provide the parts outside the CDR3, is DSGVTQTPKHLITATGQRVTLRCSPRSGDLSVYWYQQSLDQGLQFLIQYYNGEERAKGNILERFSAQQFPDLHSELNLSSLELGDSALYFCASSVVEVSSYNEQFFGPGTRLTVL.

This clone has only one observation. The chain carries TRBV3-1 (or the pseudogene TRBV3-2) and TRBJ2-1, with 9 nucleotides matching TRBD2. Germline-derived CDR1 and CDR2 are LGHDT and YNNKEL (reference sequence). Trimming removed 8 bases from V and 8 bases from J; junction bases left unmatched: 7. This CDR3 contains 13 residues. This CDR3 reads CASARGGADEQFF. CDR3 nucleotides: TGTGCCAGCGCTCGCGGGGGGGCGGATGAGCAGTTCTTC.

The rearrangement uses TRBV9 and TRBJ1-1; 9 positions agree with TRBD1. The CDR3 extends over 15 amino acids. Looked up from germline, CDR1 is SGDLS and CDR2 is YYNGEE. V was clipped by 4 bases and J by 1 base; unmatched bases: 5. Written as DNA, the CDR3 is TGTGCCAGCAGCCTCGGACAGGGGAGGAACACTGAAGCTTTCTTT. Residues: CASSLGQGRNTEAFF.

The V gene is TRBV3-1 (or the pseudogene TRBV3-2), the J gene TRBJ2-5; weak D call: TRBD2 (5 bases). Trimming removed 3 bases at V and 2 bases at J, with 13 bases between. CDR1 LGHDT and CDR2 YNNKEL come from the germline V gene (reference sequence). This CDR3 comprises 15 residues. CDR3 residues: CASSHGRTGQETQYF. The CDR3, as DNA: TGTGCCAGCAGCCATGGCAGGACGGGACAAGAGACCCAGTACTTC.

V and J are TRBV6-2 or TRBV6-3 and TRBJ2-1; D not resolved. The CDR3 runs 16 residues. CDR1 MNHEY and CDR2 SVGEGT come from the germline V gene. V was pared by 3 bases and J by 5 bases, with 17 bases between. CDR3 loop: CASSYRTESINNEQFF. CDR3 DNA: TGTGCCAGCAGTTATAGAACTGAATCCATAAACAATGAGCAGTTCTTC.

CDR3 loop: CASSFLEGGEQYF. DNA of the CDR3: TGTGCCAGTAGTTTCCTGGAAGGGGGCGAGCAGTACTTC. The rearrangement joins TRBV19 to TRBJ2-7; D may be TRBD1 (6 bases). The CDR3 has 13 amino acids. The ends were cut back, 5 bases at V and 6 bases at J, with 14 bases in the middle. Germline V gene data show CDR1 as LNHDA and CDR2 as SQIVND (reference sequence). Filled out from reference TRBV19 and TRBJ2-7, the complete variable domain reads DGGITQSPKYLFRKEGQNVTLSCEQNLNHDAMYWYRQDPGQGLRLIYYSQIVNDFQKGDIAEGYSVSREKKESFPLTVTSAQKNPTAFYLCASSFLEGGEQYFGPGTRLTVT.

The rearrangement links TRBV4-1 to TRBJ2-2; 12 bases agree with TRBD2. Germline V gives CDR1 MGHRA, CDR2 YSYEKL. V trimming: 4 bases; J trimming: 5 bases; junction bases outside the gene matches: 2. The CDR3 covers 15 residues. CDR3: CASSRTSGVTGELFF. DNA for the CDR3: TGCGCCAGCAGCCGGACTAGCGGGGTAACCGGGGAGCTGTTTTTT.

The rearrangement uses TRBV3-1 (or the pseudogene TRBV3-2) and TRBJ1-3, with a weak D call TRBD1 (5 bases). Per germline, CDR1 LGHDT and CDR2 YNNKEL (reference sequence). The CDR3 is made up of 15 amino acids. Trimming removed 0 bases from V and 3 bases from J, with 9 bases in between. The CDR3 DNA reads TGTGCCAGCAGCCAAGATCAGGGTGGTGGAAACACCATATATTTT. It encodes CASSQDQGGGNTIYF.

The chain is built from TRBV30 and TRBJ2-3; 9 bases map to TRBD2. CDR3 length equals 16 residues. Unmatched junction bases numbered 11, after V lost 1 base and J lost 6 bases. CDR1 and CDR2 (germline): GTSNPN, SVGIG (reference sequence). The CDR3 reads CAWSAISGGRGDTQYF. Here the CDR3 DNA reads TGTGCCTGGAGTGCCATTAGCGGGGGCCGGGGGGATACGCAGTATTTT.

This chain joins TRBV9 and TRBJ2-1; 11 bases match TRBD2. The CDR3 extends over 17 amino acids. The ends lost 5 bases at V and 0 bases at J; junction bases unmatched: 7. The germline V gene has CDR1 SGDLS and CDR2 YYNGEE. CDR3 residues: CASSPLAGGSSYNEQFF. CDR3 nucleotides: TGTGCCAGCAGTCCTCTAGCGGGGGGAAGCTCCTACAATGAGCAGTTCTTC.

The chain combines TRBV12-3 or TRBV12-4 with TRBJ1-4; 7 nucleotides align to TRBD1. The length of the CDR3 is 13 residues. V dropped 3 bases and J dropped 10; count of bases not matched to a gene: 5. CDR3 in amino acids: CASSFEGAGKLFF. Written as DNA, the CDR3 is TGTGCCAGCAGTTTTGAGGGGGCGGGAAAACTGTTTTTT.

The chain is built from TRBV7-9 and TRBJ2-7, with D possibly being TRBD2 (6 bases). Germline V lookup: CDR1 SEHNR, CDR2 FQNEAQ (reference sequence). The CDR3 is 12 amino acids. V was shortened by 3 bases and J by 6 bases, with 9 bases between the two germline ends. The CDR3 here is CASSFGGSEQYF. The CDR3 region has the DNA TGTGCCAGCAGCTTTGGGGGGTCCGAGCAGTACTTC.

The rearrangement uses TRBV27 and TRBJ2-2; D remains unclear. The CDR3 has 12 amino acids. Germline V CDR1 and CDR2: MNHEY, SMNVEV (reference sequence). V lost 5 bases, J lost 6 bases, and 7 bases lay in between. This chain's CDR3 is CASSAVPGELFF. CDR3 bases: TGTGCCAGCAGTGCGGTCCCCGGGGAGCTGTTTTTT.

This clone was detected once. The chain couples TRBV27 to TRBJ2-2; possible D gene TRBD2, 6 bases. The CDR3 covers 15 residues. V was cut by 1 base and J by 6 bases, with 12 bases left in between. Germline assignment: CDR1 MNHEY and CDR2 SMNVEV (reference sequence). The CDR3 here is CASSLYPGRSGELFF. DNA of the CDR3: TGTGCCAGCAGTTTATACCCGGGGAGGTCCGGGGAGCTGTTTTTT.

This clone has only one observation. This chain connects TRBV29-1 to TRBJ2-1, with TRBD1 identical over 8 bases. The CDR3 has 12 amino acids. Germline trimming cut 4 bases from V and 7 bases from J; bases unmatched to any gene: 3. CDR1 SQVTM and CDR2 ANQGSEA come from the germline V gene. The CDR3 protein is CSVGTGRNEQFF. The CDR3 region has the DNA TGCAGCGTTGGGACAGGGCGGAATGAGCAGTTCTTC.

The V and J genes are TRBV13 and TRBJ2-2; tentatively, D is TRBD2 (6 bases). Trimming removed 3 bases from V and 5 bases from J, with 19 bases in between. CDR1 and CDR2 (germline): PRHDT, FYEKMQ (reference sequence). The CDR3 consists of 17 residues. CDR3 nucleotide sequence: TGTGCCAGCAGCTTTTTCGGGAGAGCAGGGAAAACCGGGGAGCTGTTTTTT. It is translated as CASSFFGRAGKTGELFF. The full variable domain, rest sourced from reference TRBV13 and TRBJ2-2, is AAGVIQSPRHLIKEKRETATLKCYPIPRHDTVYWYQQGPGQDPQFLISFYEKMQSDKGSIPDRFSAQQFSDYHSELNMSSLELGDSALYFCASSFFGRAGKTGELFFGEGSRLTVL.

The rearrangement joins TRBV6-5 to TRBJ1-5; D possibly corresponds to TRBD1 (5 bases). Looked up from germline, CDR1 is MNHEY and CDR2 is SVGAGI. The CDR3 sequence is 15 residues long. With 6 bases removed from V and 9 bases from J, the gap between germline ends came to 21 bases. The CDR3, as DNA: TGTGCCAGCAGACCAGGGCCCACATATGATATGCCCCAGCATTTT. Its protein product is CASRPGPTYDMPQHF.